This T cell receptor beta chain stems from a study of T cell responses to AZD1222 COVID-19 vaccine. Study findings and constraints: Every sample of the repertoires postdated the peak T cell response. Dominant CD4 TCR responses targeted spike regions 160-218 and 743-854.

The germline V gene has CDR1 SGHNT and CDR2 YYREEE (reference sequence). This CDR3 has 16 amino acids. Deletions cut 4 bases from V and 1 base from J, with 17 bases between. Profiled with immunoSEQ multiplex PCR; TCRdb holds only in-frame clones, not every one. The data hold about 120,000 clones, with 89% observed a single time. Regarding this clone: No antigen is known for it.

The chain links TRBV5-4 to TRBJ1-2; possibly TRBD1 for D (6 bases). This TCR came from an adult in good health. The sample in question was peripheral blood, obtained on day 0 of AZD1222 vaccination. CDR3 region: CASSPARGQFNYGYTF. DNA for the CDR3: TGTGCCAGCAGCCCAGCCCGGGGGCAATTTAACTATGGCTACACCTTC.